Presented here are 29 T cell receptor beta chains from one specimen sequenced in a study of T cell repertoires and HLA-DP antigens. Some clones are missing from TCRdb's copy, which holds only in-frame ones; the method was immunoSEQ multiplex PCR. The table records about 73,000 clones, about four fifths of them present only once. Antigens of these TCRs are unknown. Sequenced sample: CD4+ T cells from PBMCs. The receptors here all came from a man aged 55-75 years in good health and CMV-seronegative.

The V and J genes are TRBV6-6 and TRBJ2-7; the D is unclear. This CDR3 is built from 14 residues. Between the trimmed V and J ends, which lost 6 bases and 0 bases, there was a span of 12 bases. In germline, CDR1 is MNHNY, CDR2 SVGAGI (reference sequence). The CDR3 sequence is CASRVRTTSYEQYV. CDR3 nucleotides: TGTGCCAGCAGAGTCCGGACCACCTCCTACGAGCAGTACGTC.

The rearrangement links TRBV7-9 to TRBJ2-2; 7 nucleotides agree with TRBD2. This CDR3 comprises 15 residues. The V segment lost 5 bases and the J segment 7 bases; nucleotides outside the gene matches: 10. CDR1 is SEHNR, CDR2 FQNEAQ, per germline (reference sequence). The CDR3 here is CASSGAGVRVGELFF. CDR3 DNA: TGTGCCAGCAGCGGTGCGGGAGTTCGCGTCGGGGAGCTGTTTTTT.

The V and J genes are TRBV15 and TRBJ2-1; D might be TRBD1 (6 bases). Trimming left V 1 base short and J 1 base short, with 11 bases between. Germline V gene sequence: CDR1 LNHNV, CDR2 YYDKDF (reference sequence). The CDR3 sequence is 16 residues long. CDR3 in amino acids: CATSRGGGLSYNEQFF. The CDR3 bases are TGTGCCACCAGCAGAGGTGGGGGCTTATCCTACAATGAGCAGTTCTTC.

The chain combines TRBV9 with TRBJ1-3; D ambiguous. CDR1 and CDR2 from the germline V gene are SGDLS and YYNGEE. This CDR3 contains 14 residues. V lost 3 bases and J 0 bases, leaving 7 bases between the germline ends. The CDR3 DNA reads as TGTGCCAGCAGCGCCGGGAACTCTGGAAACACCATATATTTT. It is translated as CASSAGNSGNTIYF.

V gene TRBV5-4 combines with J gene TRBJ2-7; 7 bases are a match to TRBD2. The CDR3 spans 16 residues. CDR1 and CDR2 (germline): SGHNT, YYREEE (reference sequence). V gave up 4 bases and J gave up 0 bases; unmatched junction bases: 10. The CDR3 is CASSPRGGGRSYEQYF. The DNA of the CDR3 is TGTGCCAGCAGCCCCCGGGGCGGGGGACGCTCCTACGAGCAGTACTTC.

The V gene is TRBV5-1, the J gene TRBJ2-3; 10 nucleotides line up with TRBD2. V shed 1 base and J 2 bases; nucleotides not matched to a gene: 4. Per the germline V gene, CDR1 is SGHRS and CDR2 is YFSETQ. The CDR3 consists of 16 residues. CDR3 residues: CASSLTTSGATDTQYF. The CDR3 region has the DNA TGCGCCAGCAGCTTGACAACTAGCGGGGCCACAGATACGCAGTATTTT.

This chain uses TRBV9 with TRBJ1-2; the match to TRBD1 covers 11 bases. The CDR3 is made up of 15 amino acids. Germline lookup yields CDR1 SGDLS and CDR2 YYNGEE. J lost 8 bases, V lost 2 bases, and 8 bases had no gene match. For the CDR3, the DNA is TGTGCCAGCAGCGTCGAGGACAGGGGGCTTGCGGGCTACACCTTC. Amino acids: CASSVEDRGLAGYTF.

The V gene is TRBV7-2, the J gene TRBJ1-5; 8 nucleotides line up with TRBD1. Per the germline V gene, CDR1 is SGHTA and CDR2 is FQGNSA. The CDR3 is 15 amino acids. V trimming: 5 bases; J trimming: 4 bases; junction bases outside the gene matches: 7. The CDR3 region is CASSMGQVINQPQHF. Here the CDR3 DNA reads TGTGCCAGCAGCATGGGACAGGTGATTAATCAGCCCCAGCATTTT.

The chain employs TRBV7-8 and TRBJ2-3, with D perhaps TRBD1 or TRBD2 (6 bases each). The CDR3 totals 17 residues. The V and J ends lost 1 base and 3 bases respectively, with 17 bases between them. The germline V gene has CDR1 SGHVS and CDR2 FQNEAQ. The CDR3 protein is CASSLGPGGGGTDTQYF. The CDR3 DNA reads TGTGCCAGCAGCTTAGGGCCCGGGGGCGGAGGGACAGATACGCAGTATTTT.

The V gene is TRBV14, the J gene TRBJ2-1; 9 bases align to TRBD2. The length of the CDR3 is 18 residues. The germline V gene has CDR1 SGHDN and CDR2 FVKESK. Trimming took 4 bases from V and 10 from J; bases not matched to a gene: 20. The DNA for the CDR3 is TGTGCCAGCAGCCCCGGACCCTCGCGGGGGGGCCGATCTGTGGAGCAGTTCTTC. As protein: CASSPGPSRGGRSVEQFF.

This chain connects TRBV5-1 to TRBJ1-6; D is unclear. Germline V CDR1 and CDR2: SGHRS, YFSETQ. Trimming took 4 bases from V and 4 from J, leaving 12 bases between them. This CDR3 has 15 amino acids. The CDR3 here is CASSPGPGYNSPLHF. The CDR3 region has the DNA TGCGCCAGCAGCCCCGGACCCGGATATAATTCACCCCTCCACTTT.

CDR3 nucleotides: TGTGCCAGCAGCCAACTAGCGGGGAGTACAGATACGCAGTATTTT. It is translated as CASSQLAGSTDTQYF. The chain has TRBV11-2 and TRBJ2-3, with 10 bases lining up with TRBD2. The germline CDR1 and CDR2 sequences are SGHAT and FQNNGV. This CDR3 has 15 amino acids. The V and J ends lost 5 bases and 3 bases, in that order; junction bases with no gene match: 5.

The chain uses TRBV19 and TRBJ1-6; D may be TRBD1 (5 bases). CDR1 is LNHDA and CDR2 is SQIVND in the germline V gene (reference sequence). This CDR3 comprises 14 residues. The V end was cut by 5 bases, the J end by 8 bases, with 13 bases between. CDR3 nucleotides: TGTGCCAGTAGTGTTCAGGGAAAAGATTCACCCCTCCACTTT. Translating it yields CASSVQGKDSPLHF.

This chain uses TRBV5-5 with TRBJ1-2; D uncertain. Trimming cost V 5 bases and J 0 bases, with 14 bases left between them. The CDR3 totals 15 residues. The germline V gene has CDR1 SGHKS and CDR2 YYEKEE (reference sequence). CDR3 bases: TGTGCCAGCAGTCCAAGTTATCTAGCTAACTATGGCTACACCTTC. Translation gives CASSPSYLANYGYTF.

This clone was recorded a few times. This rearrangement joins TRBV6-1 to TRBJ2-7, with 11 bases fitting TRBD2. The CDR3 contains 14 residues. The germline CDR1 and CDR2 sequences are MNHNS and SASEGT. Trimming at V came to 6 bases and at J to 1 base, leaving 2 bases not matched to a gene. CDR3 DNA sequence: TGTGCCAGCAGAACTAGCGGGGGATCCTACGAGCAGTACGTC. Protein sequence: CASRTSGGSYEQYV.

For the CDR3, the DNA is TGTGCCACCAGCAGAGATACAGGGGGCGATCAGCCCCAGCATTTT. It encodes CATSRDTGGDQPQHF. The V and J genes are TRBV15 and TRBJ1-5; 9 nucleotides match TRBD1. After removal of 0 bases from V and 5 bases from J, the junction contained 2 bases not matched to a gene. The CDR3 is 15 residues long. Germline-derived CDR1 and CDR2 are LNHNV and YYDKDF (reference sequence).

As DNA, the CDR3 is TGCGCCAGCAGCTTGTCTGGAGCGGGGTACCAAGAGACCCAGTACTTC. This codes for CASSLSGAGYQETQYF. This chain connects TRBV5-1 to TRBJ2-5; 7 bases fit TRBD2. The V segment lost 1 base and the J segment 0 bases; nucleotides outside the gene matches: 6. The CDR3 spans 16 residues. Germline loops: CDR1 SGHRS, CDR2 YFSETQ.

V is TRBV2 and J is TRBJ2-4; possibly TRBD1 or TRBD2 for D (6 bases each). The germline gives CDR1 SNHLY, CDR2 FYNNEI. V gave up 7 bases and J gave up 12 bases, with 34 bases separating them. This CDR3 has 18 amino acids. As DNA, the CDR3 is TGTGCCAGCAAGATCCCCTTGTCGGGGGCTGGAAGGTCGGAAACTCAGTACTTC. It specifies CASKIPLSGAGRSETQYF. The variable domain in full, with the rest retrieved from reference TRBV2 and TRBJ2-4, is EPEVTQTPSHQVTQMGQEVILRCVPISNHLYFYWYRQILGQKVEFLVSFYNNEISEKSEIFDDQFSVERPDGSNFTLKIRSTKLEDSAMYFCASKIPLSGAGRSETQYFGAGTRLSVL.

V gene TRBV18 combines with J gene TRBJ2-7; D is uncertain. The CDR3 totals 16 residues. Trimming removed 6 bases at V and 0 bases at J, with 18 bases between. Germline lookup yields CDR1 KGHSH and CDR2 LQKENI. CDR3: CASSVMDGLSSYEQYF. The CDR3 DNA is TGTGCCAGCTCGGTAATGGACGGGCTAAGCTCCTACGAGCAGTACTTC.

In regard to this clone: At one of its ends the junction is not consistent with the germline gene, which may arise from a read error. The chain links TRBV29-1 to TRBJ2-5; 7 nucleotides agree with TRBD2. The CDR3 is 13 residues long. Germline CDR1 and CDR2: SQVTM and ANQGSEA. The CDR3 DNA is TGCAGCGTCCTCCGGGAGGACCAAGAGACCCAGCACTTC. The encoded protein is CSVLREDQETQHF.

The chain couples TRBV19 to TRBJ1-2; no clear D. This CDR3 spans 12 amino acids. V gave up 7 bases and J gave up 7 bases, with 13 bases separating them. Germline CDR1 and CDR2: LNHDA and SQIVND (reference sequence). The CDR3 reads CASTPGVGGYTF. CDR3 nucleotide sequence: TGTGCCAGTACCCCCGGAGTAGGTGGCTACACCTTC.

The rearrangement links TRBV27 to TRBJ1-1; 7 bases match TRBD1. The CDR3 covers 14 residues. Per the germline V gene, CDR1 is MNHEY and CDR2 is SMNVEV (reference sequence). Germline trimming cut 2 bases from V and 7 bases from J; bases unmatched to any gene: 7. CDR3 in DNA: TGTGCCAGCAGTTTAGCAGTAGGGGGCCTTGAAGCTTTCTTT. This gives the protein CASSLAVGGLEAFF.

J is TRBJ1-1 and V is TRBV9, with 7 positions matching TRBD1. The CDR3 covers 15 residues. Germline V lookup: CDR1 SGDLS, CDR2 YYNGEE. Losses at the gene ends were 0 bases for V and 7 bases for J; bases not matched to a gene: 9. CDR3 protein: CASSVGIEGAIEAFF. In DNA form, the CDR3 reads TGTGCCAGCAGCGTAGGGATAGAGGGGGCGATTGAAGCTTTCTTT.

The rearrangement links TRBV7-9 to TRBJ1-4, with a possible D match to TRBD1 (5 bases). The germline gives CDR1 SEHNR, CDR2 FQNEAQ (reference sequence). V was trimmed by 5 bases and J by 2 bases, leaving 18 bases between them. The CDR3 spans 17 residues. The CDR3 is CASSRTLPQGTNEKLFF. DNA of the CDR3: TGTGCCAGCAGCCGGACATTACCCCAAGGGACTAATGAAAAACTGTTTTTT.

This chain connects TRBV4-3 to TRBJ2-2; 7 bases agree with TRBD2. V lost 0 bases and J lost 3; bases outside the gene matches: 10. This CDR3 spans 18 amino acids. The germline V gene has CDR1 LGHNA and CDR2 YSLEER. The CDR3 DNA is TGCGCCAGCAGCCAAGAAGGGGCGGGAGTTCCGCACACCGGGGAGCTGTTTTTT. The encoded protein is CASSQEGAGVPHTGELFF.

The chain has TRBV5-1 and TRBJ1-1, with TRBD1 as a possible D gene (5 bases). CDR3 size: 13 residues. CDR1 SGHRS and CDR2 YFSETQ come from the germline V gene. Between the trimmed V and J ends, which lost 5 bases and 0 bases, there was a span of 8 bases. The CDR3 nucleotides are TGCGCCAGCAGGACAGCGCTGAACACTGAAGCTTTCTTT. Amino acid sequence: CASRTALNTEAFF.

The chain uses TRBV19 and TRBJ2-7; D unresolved. The CDR3 spans 14 residues. Germline V lookup: CDR1 LNHDA, CDR2 SQIVND (reference sequence). Deletions cut 5 bases from V and 3 bases from J, with 14 bases between. The DNA of the CDR3 is TGTGCCAGTAGTCCGGGCCCCGCGAGCTACGAGCAGTACTTC. Protein product: CASSPGPASYEQYF.

The rearrangement uses TRBV19 and TRBJ2-2; 12 bases agree with TRBD1. CDR3 size: 16 residues. The V and J ends lost 5 bases and 4 bases, in that order; junction bases with no gene match: 5. Germline V CDR1 and CDR2: LNHDA, SQIVND (reference sequence). CDR3 coding DNA: TGTGCCAGTAGTGGGGGACAGGGGGCTGGCACCGGGGAGCTGTTTTTT. Amino acid sequence: CASSGGQGAGTGELFF.

The chain is built from TRBV4-3 and TRBJ2-5; 8 bases are shared with TRBD2. V shed 5 bases and J 5 bases; nucleotides not matched to a gene: 4. The CDR3 extends over 13 amino acids. Germline CDR1 and CDR2: LGHNA and YSLEER. The CDR3 region has the DNA TGCGCCAGCAGCGGAGAGCGGGGGGAGACCCAGTACTTC. The encoded protein is CASSGERGETQYF.